This T cell receptor (beta chain) was identified in a study of T cell repertoires in ileal Crohn's disease. Study outcomes and limitations: Active smokers at surgery had more clonal expansions than non-smokers. Endoscopic recurrence occurred in every patient whose clonality exceeded 26.8%. Compared with CD4 T cells, sorted CD8 cells carried more expanded clones.

Repertoires were generated with immunoSEQ multiplex PCR, while TCRdb's copy carries only in-frame clones and drops some. This table has approximately 12,000 clones, around 81% appearing once. From germline, CDR1 is SGHNT and CDR2 YYREEE (reference sequence). Trimming shortened V by 3 bases and J by 3 bases, and 18 bases separated the two germline ends. The CDR3 extends over 17 amino acids. About this clone itself: Its antigen remains unknown.

Included were adult ileal or ileocolonic Crohn's patients indicated for ileocolonic resection. The sample taken for sequencing was ileal tissue. The source is an adult with Crohn's disease. J is TRBJ1-4 and V is TRBV5-4; D might be TRBD1 (6 bases). CDR3 sequence: CASSSGPGQGANEKLFF. The CDR3, as DNA: TGTGCCAGCAGCTCGGGTCCGGGACAAGGGGCTAATGAAAAACTGTTTTTT.